The text below deals with one T cell receptor beta chain. The antigen remains unidentified. The analysis combined second doses at about 4 or about 12 weeks. Sequencing used immunoSEQ multiplex PCR; TCRdb keeps in-frame clones, though not all of them. The repertoire consists of approximately 130,000 clones, with more than 65% occurring once and the leading ten covering around 27%. This sample is part of a study of T cell responses to AZD1222 COVID-19 vaccine. Study-wide results and limits: Two AZD1222 doses significantly raised spike-specific TCR breadth and depth over controls. Spike was spanned by vaccine-associated CD4 TCRs, with dominance at 160-218 and 743-854. AZD1222 recipients seropositive at baseline numbered only five to seven.

The sequence was collected from an adult who received the AZD1222 COVID-19 vaccine. The sample here was peripheral blood, taken 28 days after the second AZD1222 dose.

CDR3 sequence: CASSLSTENYGYTF. CDR3 nucleotides: TGTGCCAGCAGCTTAAGTACAGAGAACTATGGCTACACCTTC. The genes are TRBV11-2 and TRBJ1-2; D remains ambiguous. Germline V CDR1 and CDR2: SGHAT, FQNNGV. The length of the CDR3 is 14 residues. Trimming removed 2 bases from V and 2 bases from J, with 9 bases in between.